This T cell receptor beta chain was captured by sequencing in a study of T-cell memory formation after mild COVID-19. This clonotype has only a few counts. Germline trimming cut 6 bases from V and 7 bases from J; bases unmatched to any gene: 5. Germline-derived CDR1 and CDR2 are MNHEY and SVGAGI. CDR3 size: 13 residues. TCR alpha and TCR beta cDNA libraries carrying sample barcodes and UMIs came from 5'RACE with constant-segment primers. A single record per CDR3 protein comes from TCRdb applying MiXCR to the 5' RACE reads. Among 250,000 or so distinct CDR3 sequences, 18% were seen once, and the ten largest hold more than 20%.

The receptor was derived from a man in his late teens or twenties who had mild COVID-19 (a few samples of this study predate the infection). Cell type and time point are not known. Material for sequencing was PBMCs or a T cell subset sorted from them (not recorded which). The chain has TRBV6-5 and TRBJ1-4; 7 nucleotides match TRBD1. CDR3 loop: CASRGTVLEKLFF. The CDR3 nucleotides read TGTGCCAGCAGGGGGACAGTCCTTGAAAAACTGTTTTTT.